Following are 17 T cell receptor beta chains from one sample sequenced in a study of control samples from healthy donors and cancer patients. Produced via immunoSEQ multiplex PCR; TCRdb's table is partial and in-frame only. The sample has over 150,000 clones; just over 90% are singletons. The sequenced sample consisted of blood. The receptors shown here come from a man younger than 40 in good health.

V gene TRBV21-1 combines with J gene TRBJ1-2. TRBV21-1 is deemed a pseudogene. This CDR3 has 16 amino acids. The CDR3 loop is CASSKQGPTSEYGYTF. The CDR3 DNA reads TGTGCCAGCAGCAAGCAAGGACCAACCTCTGAGTATGGCTACACCTTC.

In its sample, this clone was seen a few times. The rearrangement joins TRBV6-2 or TRBV6-3 to TRBJ2-2; D is ambiguous. Germline V gives CDR1 MNHEY, CDR2 SVGEGT. The CDR3 covers 13 residues. The ends were cut back, 2 bases at V and 4 bases at J, with 5 bases in the middle. The CDR3 DNA sequence: TGTGCCAGCAGTTACATTCCCACCGGGGAGCTGTTTTTT. Amino acids: CASSYIPTGELFF.

The chain links TRBV4-2 to TRBJ1-1; 7 nucleotides agree with TRBD1. The germline CDR1 and CDR2 sequences are LGHNA and YNFKEQ. The V segment lost 0 bases and the J segment 5 bases; nucleotides outside the gene matches: 3. The CDR3 consists of 14 residues. The CDR3 DNA follows: TGTGCCAGCAGCCAAGAAAGGGGGCAGACTGAAGCTTTCTTT. Protein: CASSQERGQTEAFF.

Concerning this clone: The sample contains more than one DNA sequence encoding this CDR3. The V and J genes are TRBV11-2 and TRBJ2-7, with D perhaps matching TRBD1 (6 bases). V lost 0 bases to trimming and J lost 7 bases, with 16 bases between them. CDR3 size: 15 residues. From germline, CDR1 is SGHAT and CDR2 FQNNGV. The CDR3 sequence is CASSLEGQGFGEQYF. The DNA of the CDR3 is TGTGCCAGCAGCTTAGAGGGTCAGGGGTTCGGGGAGCAGTACTTC.

This clone has just one count. J is TRBJ2-1 and V is TRBV28, with 11 bases lining up with TRBD2. Trimming removed 7 bases from V and 8 bases from J; junction bases left unmatched: 10. CDR3 length equals 15 residues. Per the germline V gene, CDR1 is MDHEN and CDR2 is SYDVKM. The CDR3 DNA is TGTGCCAGCACCTCGACTAGCGGGAAAAGCGATGAGCAGTTCTTC. This codes for CASTSTSGKSDEQFF.

This clone showed up just a few times. J is TRBJ1-6 and V is TRBV7-9; D not certain. CDR1 and CDR2 from the germline V gene are SEHNR and FQNEAQ (reference sequence). CDR3 length: 11 amino acids. V lost 1 base to trimming and J lost 8 bases, with 0 bases between them. The CDR3: CASSLDSPLHF. In nucleotides, the CDR3 is TGTGCCAGCAGCTTAGATTCACCCCTCCACTTT.

This clone was picked up one time. The germline gene is not matched at one end of the junction; a read error may be the cause. The chain is built from TRBV2 and TRBJ1-6; D is ambiguous. CDR3 length: 15 residues. The germline V gene has CDR1 SNHLY and CDR2 FYNNEI. The CDR3 region has the DNA TGTGCCAGCAGTGAGTGGCAGGCGCCTAATCCACCCCTCCACTTT. This gives the protein CASSEWQAPNPPLHF. The full variable domain, in which reference TRBV2 and TRBJ1-6 provide the parts outside the CDR3, is EPEVTQTPSHQVTQMGQEVILRCVPISNHLYFYWYRQILGQKVEFLVSFYNNEISEKSEIFDDQFSVERPDGSNFTLKIRSTKLEDSAMYFCASSEWQAPNPPLHFGNGTRLTVT.

This rearrangement joins TRBV29-1 to TRBJ2-2, with a weak D call TRBD2 (5 bases). There are 13 residues in the CDR3. Germline lookup yields CDR1 SQVTM and CDR2 ANQGSEA. The ends were cut back, 6 bases at V and 0 bases at J, with 8 bases in the middle. The CDR3, as DNA: TGCAGCGTGAGCGGAGCGAACACCGGGGAGCTGTTTTTT. Protein sequence: CSVSGANTGELFF.

This clone was counted between two and nine times. This sample also contains other DNA sequences that code for the same CDR3. The V gene is TRBV28, the J gene TRBJ2-3, with 7 bases that match TRBD1. Germline values: CDR1 MDHEN, CDR2 SYDVKM. V dropped 8 bases and J dropped 0; count of bases not matched to a gene: 2. CDR3 length equals 13 residues. Here the CDR3 DNA reads TGTGCCAGCCGGGACAGTAGCACAGATACGCAGTATTTT. The encoded protein is CASRDSSTDTQYF.

This clone was counted a few times. This rearrangement joins TRBV27 to TRBJ2-7; D ambiguous. CDR3 length: 14 residues. Germline CDR1 is MNHEY and CDR2 is SMNVEV (reference sequence). V was clipped by 5 bases and J by 4 bases, with 15 bases between them. Here the CDR3 reads CASSLDPSLYEQYF. The CDR3 DNA is TGTGCCAGCAGTCTGGACCCCTCGCTATACGAGCAGTACTTC.

The rearrangement links TRBV19 to TRBJ2-1; possible D gene TRBD1, 6 bases. V lost 4 bases, J lost 12 bases, and 16 bases lay in between. This CDR3 region has 13 residues. Germline V gives CDR1 LNHDA, CDR2 SQIVND (reference sequence). The CDR3 coding sequence is TGTGCCAGTAGTACCTCGAGACAGGACTGGCAGTTCTTC. Translation: CASSTSRQDWQFF. The full variable domain, with the rest looked up from reference TRBV19 and TRBJ2-1, is DGGITQSPKYLFRKEGQNVTLSCEQNLNHDAMYWYRQDPGQGLRLIYYSQIVNDFQKGDIAEGYSVSREKKESFPLTVTSAQKNPTAFYLCASSTSRQDWQFFGPGTRLTVL.

This chain connects TRBV27 to TRBJ2-1, with 8 bases that match TRBD2. The germline CDR1 and CDR2 sequences are MNHEY and SMNVEV (reference sequence). This CDR3 has 13 residues. J was trimmed by 12 bases and V by 2 bases; bases with no gene match: 6. For the CDR3, the DNA is TGTGCCAGCAGTTTAAAGGACCGGGGGGGGCAGTTCTTC. Its protein is CASSLKDRGGQFF.

A single count supports this clone. J is TRBJ1-1 and V is TRBV6-2 or TRBV6-3; maybe TRBD1 (6 bases). The germline V gene encodes CDR1 MNHEY and CDR2 SVGEGT. Deletions cut 6 bases from V and 2 bases from J, with 22 bases between. The CDR3 spans 17 residues. The chain's CDR3 is CASSNYAPGTYNTEAFF. DNA of the CDR3: TGTGCCAGCAGCAATTACGCCCCCGGGACATATAACACTGAAGCTTTCTTT.

The J gene is TRBJ2-2, the V gene TRBV6-4, with TRBD2 matching 10 bases. Germline CDR1 reads MRHNA; CDR2 reads SNTAGT. This CDR3 spans 15 amino acids. Trimming cost V 6 bases and J 6 bases; bases outside gene matches: 7. The CDR3 nucleotides read TGTGCCAGCAGAGAGTCTAGCGGGAGCGCCGGGGAGCTGTTTTTT. It is translated as CASRESSGSAGELFF.

The V call is TRBV19, the J call TRBJ1-2; the match to TRBD1 covers 9 bases. CDR1 and CDR2 (germline): LNHDA, SQIVND (reference sequence). The ends lost 5 bases at V and 5 bases at J; junction bases unmatched: 6. The CDR3 is made up of 14 amino acids. The CDR3 nucleotides read TGTGCCAGTAGTGCGCGGGACAGGGTTTATGGCTACACCTTC. Protein: CASSARDRVYGYTF.

The CDR3 DNA is TGTGCCAGCAGCACCGGCCTCTCCTACAATGAGCAGTTCTTC. This sequence encodes CASSTGLSYNEQFF. The genes are TRBV5-4 and TRBJ2-1, with unresolved D. CDR1 and CDR2 (germline): SGHNT, YYREEE (reference sequence). The CDR3 extends over 14 amino acids. Deletions cut 4 bases from V and 0 bases from J, with 8 bases between.

This clone occurred a few times. The rearrangement uses TRBV15 and TRBJ2-7; D not certain. V was cut by 0 bases and J by 4 bases, with 7 bases left in between. There are 13 residues in the CDR3. CDR1 is LNHNV and CDR2 is YYDKDF in the germline V gene (reference sequence). CDR3 bases: TGTGCCACCAGCAGAGATATAAGGTACGAGCAGTACTTC. Its translation: CATSRDIRYEQYF. Looking up the rest from reference TRBV15 and TRBJ2-7 gives the full variable domain: DAMVIQNPRYQVTQFGKPVTLSCSQTLNHNVMYWYQQKSSQAPKLLFHYYDKDFNNEADTPDNFQSRRPNTSFCFLDIRSPGLGDTAMYLCATSRDIRYEQYFGPGTRLTVT.